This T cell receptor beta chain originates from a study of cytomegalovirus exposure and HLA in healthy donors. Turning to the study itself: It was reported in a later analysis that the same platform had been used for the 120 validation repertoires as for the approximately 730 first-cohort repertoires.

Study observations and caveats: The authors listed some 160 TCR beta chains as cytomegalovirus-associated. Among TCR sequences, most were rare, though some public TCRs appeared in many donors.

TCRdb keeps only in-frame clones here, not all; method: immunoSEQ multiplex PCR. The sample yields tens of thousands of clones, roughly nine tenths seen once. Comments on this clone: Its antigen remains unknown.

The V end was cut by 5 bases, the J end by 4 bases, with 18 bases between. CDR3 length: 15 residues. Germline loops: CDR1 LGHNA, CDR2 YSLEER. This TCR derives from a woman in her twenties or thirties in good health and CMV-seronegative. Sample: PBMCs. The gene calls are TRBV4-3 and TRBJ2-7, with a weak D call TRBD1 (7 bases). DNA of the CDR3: TGCGCCAGCAGCGGGTCGGGACAGAGCGGGTACGAGCAGTACTTC. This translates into CASSGSGQSGYEQYF.